This is a list of T cell receptor beta chains from one sample in a study of persistence of HIV-infected CD4 T cells. TCRdb keeps only in-frame clones here, not all; method: immunoSEQ multiplex PCR. The table has fewer than 40,000 clones, 82% seen once; the top ten hold 6.4%. Their target antigens are unknown. The starting material was CD4+ T cells sorted from PBMCs after roughly 20-hour stimulation, obtained from a patient who received antiretroviral therapy. These receptors were taken from an adult woman with HIV who was CMV-seropositive. Each CDR3 is given without its conserved first and last residue. Fields, in order: V gene, J gene, CDR3 protein.

v_call: TRBV12-2; j_call: TRBJ1-2; cdr3_aa: ASRLAGTGVPANYGYT
v_call: TRBV3-1/TRBV3-2; j_call: TRBJ1-5; cdr3_aa: ASSLTQNDQPQH
v_call: TRBV11-1; j_call: TRBJ1-1; cdr3_aa: ASSLYRETEAF
v_call: TRBV6-6; j_call: TRBJ2-7; cdr3_aa: ASSTRQGPSEQY
v_call: TRBV6-5; j_call: TRBJ1-6; cdr3_aa: ASRPGQLNSPLH
v_call: TRBV14; j_call: TRBJ2-2; cdr3_aa: ASSLQFSNTGELF
v_call: TRBV9; j_call: TRBJ2-1; cdr3_aa: ASSVVRDSYNEQF
v_call: TRBV7-2; j_call: TRBJ2-5; cdr3_aa: ASSRPGTSGGGSQY
v_call: TRBV3-1/TRBV3-2; j_call: TRBJ2-3; cdr3_aa: ASSQETRNTQY
v_call: TRBV5-4; j_call: TRBJ2-1; cdr3_aa: ASKVGTSKVDEQF
v_call: TRBV13; j_call: TRBJ2-7; cdr3_aa: ASSLQGPRYEQY
v_call: TRBV5-1; j_call: TRBJ1-1; cdr3_aa: ASSPPGTGRTEAF
v_call: TRBV30; j_call: TRBJ2-7; cdr3_aa: AWGTGLGVYEQY
v_call: TRBV19; j_call: TRBJ2-2; cdr3_aa: ASRRDRSFTGELF
v_call: TRBV5-6; j_call: TRBJ1-2; cdr3_aa: ASRARGENGYT